This entry lists 20 T cell receptor beta chains sequenced from one sample in a study of spatial heterogeneity in lung cancer (dated by TCRdb to the late 2010s). Libraries came from 5' RACE. The instrument given in TCRdb is NextSeq 500. The public sequencing data were trimmed at Q25 with fastp and processed into clonotypes with MiXCR by TCRdb, which kept only in-frame beta chains. Each CDR3 protein appears once, grouped with its most common genes and DNA. Here the sample has roughly 70,000 distinct CDR3 sequences; approximately 12% occur a single time. Over 5.5% of the sample is held by the ten biggest clonotypes. According to the study, the label for this sample's time point signals: sample taken at primary tumor resection. Whole RNA extracted from tumor and nontumor lung tissue, or from cryopreserved PBMC samples, was used for TCR sequencing without cell sorting. The sample here was PBMCs, taken at surgery. These receptors came from a male donor with early-stage non-small cell lung cancer.

This clonotype was picked up a small number of times. V usage is TRBV7-9 and J usage is TRBJ1-4; D remains unclear. V lost 2 bases and J lost 8, with 12 bases in between. The CDR3 covers 14 residues. Germline V gene lookup returns CDR1 SEHNR and CDR2 FQNEAQ (reference sequence). The CDR3 DNA sequence: TGTGCCAGCAGCTTAAGGGTGGAGGGCGAAAAACTGTTTTTT. Protein: CASSLRVEGEKLFF.

This clonotype was observed a few times. The chain employs TRBV20-1 and TRBJ2-3; TRBD2 agrees at 9 bases. V gave up 2 bases and J gave up 6 bases; unmatched junction bases: 12. The CDR3 runs 16 residues. The germline V gene has CDR1 DFQATT and CDR2 SNEGSKA (reference sequence). The CDR3 DNA reads as TGCAGTGCTAGATTAGGTGCGGGAGGGCCTTCCGATACGCAGTATTTT. Translating gives CSARLGAGGPSDTQYF.

This clonotype has more than one count but fewer than ten. The chain recombines TRBV4-3 with TRBJ1-5; no clear D. Germline V gene data show CDR1 as LGHNA and CDR2 as YSLEER. The CDR3 runs to 15 residues. V was pared by 0 bases and J by 3 bases, with 9 bases between. The CDR3 DNA is TGCGCCAGCAGCCAAGATGGCGGATACAATCAGCCCCAGCATTTT. Translating it yields CASSQDGGYNQPQHF.

The V and J genes are TRBV25-1 and TRBJ1-2, with D maybe TRBD1 (5 bases). The CDR3 is 14 residues long. V was pared by 6 bases and J by 8 bases, with 19 bases between. Germline assignment: CDR1 MGHDK and CDR2 SYGVNS. The chain's CDR3 is CASSEPGTWDGYTF. CDR3 in DNA: TGTGCCAGCAGCGAGCCAGGGACCTGGGACGGCTACACCTTC.

Judged by abundance, this clonotype is medium-sized (0.01 to 0.1%). V and J are TRBV11-2 and TRBJ1-4; D is undetermined. The germline V gene has CDR1 SGHAT and CDR2 FQNNGV. The length of the CDR3 is 15 residues. V gave up 3 bases and J gave up 2 bases, with 10 bases separating them. As DNA, the CDR3 is TGTGCCAGCAGCTTTGCGGGAGGCACTAATGAAAAACTGTTTTTT. Its translation: CASSFAGGTNEKLFF.

This clonotype has a handful of counts. CDR3 sequence (DNA): TGTGCCAGCAGCTTGGTAGTGGCAGGCTTTCGCGGCTACACCTTC. Protein sequence: CASSLVVAGFRGYTF. The chain carries TRBV5-4 and TRBJ1-2; no reliable D call. Trimming left V 0 bases short and J 8 bases short, with 17 bases between. The CDR3 sequence is 15 residues long. Germline CDR1 is SGHNT and CDR2 is YYREEE (reference sequence).

In this sample, this clonotype turned up a few times. The V and J genes are TRBV2 and TRBJ2-5, with D perhaps matching TRBD2 (5 bases). The germline gives CDR1 SNHLY, CDR2 FYNNEI. This CDR3 comprises 14 residues. Trimming took off 6 bases at V and 5 bases at J, with 16 bases between the two ends. The CDR3 here is CASRERVNSETQYF. CDR3 bases: TGTGCCAGCAGGGAGAGGGTGAATTCTGAGACCCAGTACTTC. The whole variable domain, remainder taken from reference TRBV2 and TRBJ2-5, is EPEVTQTPSHQVTQMGQEVILRCVPISNHLYFYWYRQILGQKVEFLVSFYNNEISEKSEIFDDQFSVERPDGSNFTLKIRSTKLEDSAMYFCASRERVNSETQYFGPGTRLLVL.

The chain links TRBV30 to TRBJ1-4; 11 bases match TRBD1. Germline V gene sequence: CDR1 GTSNPN, CDR2 SVGIG (reference sequence). With 5 bases clipped from V and 8 bases from J, the junction kept 4 bases outside the gene matches. The CDR3 runs 13 residues. CDR3 sequence reads: CAWLGQGGEKLFF. The DNA of the CDR3 is TGTGCCTGGTTGGGACAGGGGGGCGAAAAACTGTTTTTT.

This clonotype was counted a few times. The V and J genes are TRBV20-1 and TRBJ1-1; 9 bases map to TRBD1. The J segment lost 2 bases and the V segment lost 6 bases, leaving 4 bases of the junction unmatched. Germline values: CDR1 DFQATT, CDR2 SNEGSKA (reference sequence). The CDR3 loop spans 13 amino acids. Here the CDR3 DNA reads TGCAGTGCCAGGGACAGGGTTAACACTGAAGCTTTCTTT. The encoded protein is CSARDRVNTEAFF.

This clonotype was counted a few times. V is TRBV3-1 and J is TRBJ2-2; either TRBD1 or TRBD2 may supply D (5 bases each). V lost 11 bases and J lost 4, with 11 bases in between. The CDR3 is 12 residues long. In germline, CDR1 is LGHDT, CDR2 YNNKEL (reference sequence). CDR3: CACRGSTGELFF. The CDR3 coding sequence is TGTGCCTGCCGGGGCTCCACCGGGGAGCTGTTTTTT.

The chain links TRBV7-9 to TRBJ2-3, with 8 bases fitting TRBD2. Germline V gives CDR1 SEHNR, CDR2 FQNEAQ (reference sequence). The J segment lost 2 bases and the V segment lost 2 bases, leaving 6 bases of the junction unmatched. This CDR3 spans 16 amino acids. Written as DNA, the CDR3 is TGTGCCAGCAGCTTACTAGCGGGTTCACCCACAGATACGCAGTATTTT. Translation: CASSLLAGSPTDTQYF.

This clonotype was detected many times. The genes are TRBV14 and TRBJ2-6, with D possibly being TRBD1 or TRBD2 (5 bases each). The CDR3 is made up of 14 amino acids. Germline CDR1 SGHDN, CDR2 FVKESK. V shed 2 bases and J shed 16 bases, with 18 bases lying between them. The CDR3 region has the DNA TGTGCCAGCAGCCAAAACACGGGTACCGGGGCGCTGACTTTC. This sequence encodes CASSQNTGTGALTF. The full variable domain, in which reference TRBV14 and TRBJ2-6 provide the parts outside the CDR3, is EAGVTQFPSHSVIEKGQTVTLRCDPISGHDNLYWYRRVMGKEIKFLLHFVKESKQDESGMPNNRFLAERTGGTYSTLKVQPAELEDSGVYFCASSQNTGTGALTFGAGSRLTVL.

The chain combines TRBV7-9 with TRBJ2-3; 13 positions agree with TRBD2. Germline loops: CDR1 SEHNR, CDR2 FQNEAQ (reference sequence). The CDR3 is 16 residues long. Trimming removed 5 bases from V and 6 bases from J; junction bases left unmatched: 8. The DNA of the CDR3 is TGTGCCAGCAGCCCGATCGGGACTAGCGGGATTGATACGCAGTATTTT. As protein: CASSPIGTSGIDTQYF.

This clonotype was seen more than once but under ten times. The V and J genes are TRBV6-1 and TRBJ1-4; D remains unclear. Germline V gene sequence: CDR1 MNHNS, CDR2 SASEGT. Trimming removed 4 bases from V and 0 bases from J, with 6 bases in between. This CDR3 contains 14 residues. This CDR3 reads CASSAFATNEKLFF. The CDR3 region has the DNA TGTGCCAGCAGTGCTTTTGCAACTAATGAAAAACTGTTTTTT.

This clonotype showed up just a few times. The V call is TRBV10-3, the J call TRBJ1-4; D unresolved. The germline CDR1 and CDR2 sequences are ENHRY and SYGVKD. This CDR3 comprises 14 residues. V dropped 5 bases and J dropped 0 bases, with 7 bases sitting between them. CDR3 in amino acids: CAISSDATNEKLFF. The CDR3 nucleotides are TGTGCCATCAGTTCAGATGCAACTAATGAAAAACTGTTTTTT.

The rearrangement links TRBV29-1 to TRBJ1-2; tentatively, D is TRBD1 (6 bases). In germline, CDR1 is SQVTM, CDR2 ANQGSEA. Between the trimmed V and J ends, which lost 5 bases and 3 bases, there was a span of 10 bases. The CDR3 is 12 residues long. The CDR3, as DNA: TGCAGCGTTTCGGGGGCCGACTATGGCTACACCTTC. This codes for CSVSGADYGYTF.

This clonotype was found a few times. The V gene is TRBV9, the J gene TRBJ1-4; 8 positions match TRBD1. Per the germline V gene, CDR1 is SGDLS and CDR2 is YYNGEE. V shed 4 bases, J shed 8 bases, and the junction held 16 bases outside the gene matches. The CDR3 spans 17 residues. This CDR3 is CASSRTPGQGGAEKLFF. In DNA form, the CDR3 reads TGTGCCAGCAGCCGGACACCTGGACAGGGTGGAGCCGAAAAACTGTTTTTT.

This sequence joins TRBV5-1 and TRBJ1-1; 7 nucleotides line up with TRBD1. V gave up 4 bases and J gave up 2 bases; unmatched junction bases: 8. This CDR3 region has 15 residues. CDR1 is SGHRS and CDR2 is YFSETQ in the germline V gene. CDR3 in DNA: TGCGCCAGCAGCCCACAGGGGCTCCAAAACACTGAAGCTTTCTTT. This codes for CASSPQGLQNTEAFF.

This clonotype was observed many times. The V and J genes are TRBV29-1 and TRBJ1-2; 7 bases are a match to TRBD1. V was clipped by 2 bases and J by 4 bases; unmatched bases: 7. This CDR3 region has 14 residues. From germline, CDR1 is SQVTM and CDR2 ANQGSEA. CDR3 residues: CSVEPWTGGYGYTF. CDR3 bases: TGCAGCGTTGAACCTTGGACAGGAGGCTATGGCTACACCTTC. The full variable domain, in which reference TRBV29-1 and TRBJ1-2 provide the parts outside the CDR3, is SAVISQKPSRDICQRGTSLTIQCQVDSQVTMMFWYRQQPGQSLTLIATANQGSEATYESGFVIDKFPISRPNLTFSTLTVSNMSPEDSSIYLCSVEPWTGGYGYTFGSGTRLTVV.

This clonotype was picked up a small number of times. Its ends do not fully match the called genes, so a read error is possible. V gene TRBV7-9 combines with J gene TRBJ2-1; D may be TRBD1 (6 bases). CDR1 and CDR2 (germline): SEHNR, FQNEAQ (reference sequence). The CDR3 length is 12 residues. CDR3 protein: CASSLGNPPGVF. The CDR3 DNA sequence: TGTGCCAGCAGCCTAGGGAATCCACCAGGGGTCTTC.